What follows are 12 T cell receptor beta chains derived from one specimen sequenced in a study of cytomegalovirus exposure and HLA in healthy donors. This PCR relied on a set of 60 Vbeta primers and 13 Jbeta primers. TCRdb's table, derived via immunoSEQ multiplex PCR, lists solely in-frame clones and lacks some. The sample includes under 200,000 clones, roughly 80% of them seen just once. Sequencing input: PBMCs. Receptor source: a man aged 50 or older in good health and CMV-seronegative.

The chain carries TRBV18 and TRBJ2-5; a possible D gene is TRBD1 (5 bases). Trimming took 6 bases from V and 1 from J, leaving 12 bases between them. Germline V gene sequence: CDR1 KGHSH, CDR2 LQKENI. This CDR3 spans 14 amino acids. The CDR3 DNA is TGTGCCAGCTCCCGCTCAGGGTTCCAAGAGACCCAGTACTTC. Translation: CASSRSGFQETQYF. The whole variable domain, filled in from reference TRBV18 and TRBJ2-5, reads NAGVMQNPRHLVRRRGQEARLRCSPMKGHSHVYWYRQLPEEGLKFMVYLQKENIIDESGMPKERFSAEFPKEGPSILRIQQVVRGDSAAYFCASSRSGFQETQYFGPGTRLLVL.

The chain carries TRBV11-2 and TRBJ1-3; tentatively, D is TRBD1 (5 bases). The V gene lost 5 bases and the J gene lost 3 bases, with 11 bases spanning the gap. Germline CDR1 reads SGHAT; CDR2 reads FQNNGV. The CDR3 covers 14 residues. The DNA of the CDR3 is TGTGCCAGCAGCCCGGGGGGAGGTGGAAACACCATATATTTT. Protein: CASSPGGGGNTIYF.

V and J are TRBV19 and TRBJ1-5, with 7 bases aligning to TRBD1. CDR3 length: 16 residues. The germline V gene has CDR1 LNHDA and CDR2 SQIVND (reference sequence). Germline trimming cut 3 bases from V and 7 bases from J; bases unmatched to any gene: 12. DNA for the CDR3: TGTGCCAGTAGTATGGAGGACAGGCTAGTGGGCCAGCCCCAGCATTTT. This encodes CASSMEDRLVGQPQHF.

This clone has only one observation. The chain is built from TRBV4-3 and TRBJ1-6, with D unresolved. This CDR3 spans 18 amino acids. Trimming removed 0 bases at V and 0 bases at J, with 12 bases between. Germline-derived CDR1 and CDR2 are LGHNA and YSLEER. CDR3 nucleotide sequence: TGCGCCAGCAGCCAAGATCCCCCGGGAGGCTCCTATAATTCACCCCTCCACTTT. This codes for CASSQDPPGGSYNSPLHF.

The V gene is TRBV5-8, the J gene TRBJ2-7; 7 positions agree with TRBD1. The ends lost 0 bases at V and 5 bases at J; junction bases unmatched: 5. Germline V gene sequence: CDR1 SGHTS, CDR2 YDEGEE. The length of the CDR3 is 14 residues. This chain's CDR3 is CASSLEGTADEQYF. The CDR3 region has the DNA TGTGCCAGCAGCTTGGAAGGGACAGCCGACGAGCAGTACTTC.

The chain employs TRBV19 and TRBJ2-2; 8 nucleotides line up with TRBD2. Looked up from germline, CDR1 is LNHDA and CDR2 is SQIVND (reference sequence). This CDR3 comprises 17 residues. Germline trimming cut 3 bases from V and 2 bases from J; bases unmatched to any gene: 8. CDR3 nucleotides: TGTGCCAGTAGTATGGGGTCGGGGGGGCGCAACACCGGGGAGCTGTTTTTT. Residues: CASSMGSGGRNTGELFF.

The genes are TRBV6-1 and TRBJ2-4, with 7 positions matching TRBD2. The trim removed 0 bases at V and 5 bases at J, leaving 10 bases unmatched. The germline gives CDR1 MNHNS, CDR2 SASEGT. This CDR3 spans 17 amino acids. The CDR3 DNA sequence: TGTGCCAGCAGTGAAGCGACGGGGGGTGCCCCACAAAACATTCAGTACTTC. Translation gives CASSEATGGAPQNIQYF.

This clone was seen a handful of times. J is TRBJ1-5 and V is TRBV4-1; no clear D gene. V dropped 0 bases and J dropped 9 bases, with 9 bases sitting between them. Germline-derived CDR1 and CDR2 are MGHRA and YSYEKL. There are 13 residues in the CDR3. The CDR3 DNA is TGCGCCAGCAGCCAAGATAGTTATCCGCCCCAGCATTTT. It is translated as CASSQDSYPPQHF.

The gene calls are TRBV7-3 and TRBJ2-3; 8 positions agree with TRBD2. The CDR3 runs to 15 residues. Germline assignment: CDR1 SGHTA and CDR2 FQGTGA. The trim removed 5 bases at V and 8 bases at J, leaving 12 bases unmatched. The CDR3 reads CASSPRGGSPRTQYF. In DNA form, the CDR3 reads TGTGCCAGCAGCCCCCGGGGGGGTAGTCCGCGTACGCAGTATTTT.

The chain couples TRBV11-2 to TRBJ2-3; D might be TRBD1 (5 bases). Trimming left V 2 bases short and J 5 bases short, with 14 bases between. CDR3 length: 15 amino acids. Germline V CDR1 and CDR2: SGHAT, FQNNGV. This CDR3 reads CASSLRGSRGDTQYF. The DNA of the CDR3 is TGTGCCAGCAGCTTAAGGGGATCCCGAGGAGATACGCAGTATTTT.

The chain joins TRBV2 to TRBJ2-5, with 13 bases lining up with TRBD2. CDR3 length: 15 residues. Germline-derived CDR1 and CDR2 are SNHLY and FYNNEI. Trimming took 5 bases from V and 5 from J; bases not matched to a gene: 5. The CDR3, as DNA: TGTGCCAGCAGTACTAGCGGGGGGGCCGGGGAGACCCAGTACTTC. Translated, it gives CASSTSGGAGETQYF.

V and J are TRBV5-6 and TRBJ2-7, with TRBD1 matching 9 bases. Germline V gives CDR1 SGHDT, CDR2 YYEEEE. The CDR3 is 13 residues long. J gave up 7 bases and V 5 bases, and 7 bases lay outside the gene matches. CDR3: CASRTTGGNEQYF. The CDR3 DNA sequence: TGTGCCAGCAGAACGACAGGGGGTAATGAGCAGTACTTC.